This paragraph reports one T cell receptor (beta chain). V lost 1 base, J lost 1 base, and 11 bases lay in between. Germline CDR1 is SGHNT and CDR2 is YYREEE (reference sequence). The length of the CDR3 is 15 residues. The authors' processing: Amplification of reference gene primers provided the estimated nucleated cell counts. The repertoire was sequenced with immunoSEQ multiplex PCR; TCRdb's copy has only in-frame clones and lacks some. The V and J calls and clone size are taken from that table; D and trimming were inferred from the DNA. Here the sample spans around 100,000 clones, just over 90% being singletons. This entry is derived from a study of blood T cell repertoires in COVID-19. Study details: Donors in the United States, Italy and Spain gave samples during acute or convalescent COVID-19. Sample material is recorded as cDNA or gDNA derived from T cells, B-cell-depleted T cells, or PBMCs.

Sequenced material: peripheral blood. The receptor's source is a man in his forties or fifties with active COVID-19. The chain links TRBV5-4 to TRBJ1-1, with D possibly TRBD1 on 6 matching bases. In nucleotides, the CDR3 is TGTGCCAGCAGCTTGTGGGCGGGGGCGAACACTGAAGCTTTCTTT. Its translation: CASSLWAGANTEAFF.